These 27 T cell receptor beta chains were sequenced from one sample in a study of blood T cell repertoires in COVID-19. Using immunoSEQ multiplex PCR, the repertoire was profiled, and TCRdb retains in-frame clones only, with some absent. This table has about 120,000 clones, around three quarters appearing once. The sequenced sample was peripheral blood. These receptors came from a man aged 60 to 75 with active or convalescent COVID-19.

This chain joins TRBV5-3 and TRBJ2-3; D is perhaps TRBD2 (6 bases). TRBV5-3 is classed as an ORF, of uncertain function. CDR3 length: 14 residues. Trimming removed 7 bases at V and 3 bases at J, with 15 bases between. CDR3 DNA sequence: TGTGCCAGACTCAAGGTGGGGGGAACAGATACGCAGTATTTT. Protein sequence: CARLKVGGTDTQYF.

The chain carries TRBV6-5 and TRBJ1-4, with D hard to call. V lost 0 bases to trimming and J lost 10 bases, with 15 bases between them. The germline V gene encodes CDR1 MNHEY and CDR2 SVGAGI. This CDR3 comprises 15 residues. DNA for the CDR3: TGTGCCAGCAGTTACTCGATTGCCGGAGAGGGAAAACTGTTTTTT. It codes for CASSYSIAGEGKLFF.

The chain recombines TRBV7-2 with TRBJ1-2; the D is unclear. V lost 5 bases and J lost 5, with 12 bases in between. This CDR3 spans 13 amino acids. Per germline, CDR1 SGHTA and CDR2 FQGNSA. CDR3 nucleotide sequence: TGTGCCAGCAGCCCAGTACGAGGGTATGGCTACACCTTC. This gives the protein CASSPVRGYGYTF.

V is TRBV27 and J is TRBJ2-3, with unresolved D. This CDR3 region has 18 residues. The germline V gene has CDR1 MNHEY and CDR2 SMNVEV (reference sequence). V dropped 3 bases and J dropped 0 bases, with 19 bases sitting between them. For the CDR3, the DNA is TGTGCCAGCAGTTTCCTCCTCTTTGGAGTAACTAGCACAGATACGCAGTATTTT. Encoded protein: CASSFLLFGVTSTDTQYF.

This clone was counted a few times. V usage is TRBV10-3 and J usage is TRBJ2-1; D unclear. Trimming took 0 bases from V and 7 from J, leaving 16 bases between them. The V gene's germline CDR1 is ENHRY and CDR2 SYGVKD. This CDR3 contains 16 residues. The chain's CDR3 is CAISESATWPRNEQFF. CDR3 sequence (DNA): TGTGCCATCAGTGAGTCGGCCACATGGCCCAGGAATGAGCAGTTCTTC.

The chain is built from TRBV6-1 and TRBJ1-4; D might be TRBD1 (5 bases). The V gene lost 3 bases and the J gene lost 6 bases, with 8 bases spanning the gap. CDR3 size: 13 residues. The germline gives CDR1 MNHNS, CDR2 SASEGT. Here the CDR3 DNA reads TGTGCCAGCAGTGAGGTCAGGGATGAAAAACTGTTTTTT. Amino acid sequence: CASSEVRDEKLFF.

There are a few counts of this clone. The rearrangement links TRBV15 to TRBJ1-3; 7 bases line up with TRBD1. Germline values: CDR1 LNHNV, CDR2 YYDKDF (reference sequence). Trimming cost V 4 bases and J 0 bases; bases outside gene matches: 9. The CDR3 is made up of 17 amino acids. The CDR3 sequence is CATSINTGQFSGNTIYF. CDR3 nucleotide sequence: TGTGCCACCAGCATTAATACGGGACAGTTCTCTGGAAACACCATATATTTT.

This clone was found a few times. The rearrangement links TRBV7-2 to TRBJ2-5, with 9 positions matching TRBD2. This CDR3 is built from 15 residues. The V gene's germline CDR1 is SGHTA and CDR2 FQGNSA. Trimming took 5 bases from V and 4 from J; bases not matched to a gene: 8. The CDR3 protein is CASSQRGAVPETQYF. The DNA of the CDR3 is TGTGCCAGCAGCCAGCGGGGGGCCGTCCCAGAGACCCAGTACTTC.

This clone was picked up a small number of times. The V gene is TRBV27, the J gene TRBJ1-2; perhaps TRBD1 as D (6 bases). CDR3 length: 13 residues. The V end was cut by 10 bases, the J end by 8 bases, with 20 bases between. Germline loops: CDR1 MNHEY, CDR2 SMNVEV (reference sequence). The CDR3 DNA follows: TGTGCCACCGCCTTGTCGGGGGGCGCCGGCTACACCTTC. Its translation is CATALSGGAGYTF.

This chain uses TRBV24-1 with TRBJ1-5, with D perhaps matching TRBD1 (5 bases). The CDR3 sequence is 13 residues long. Germline CDR1 is KGHDR and CDR2 is SFDVKD. V was trimmed by 7 bases and J by 0 bases, leaving 6 bases between them. CDR3 nucleotides: TGTGCCACCAGGACAGATAGCAATCAGCCCCAGCATTTT. Amino acids: CATRTDSNQPQHF.

CDR3 sequence: CASSKRPSGRGTGELFF. The CDR3 DNA reads as TGTGCCAGTAGTAAGAGGCCTAGCGGGAGGGGCACCGGGGAGCTGTTTTTT. The chain couples TRBV19 to TRBJ2-2, with 12 bases that match TRBD2. CDR1 LNHDA and CDR2 SQIVND come from the germline V gene (reference sequence). The trim removed 4 bases at V and 4 bases at J, leaving 7 bases unmatched. There are 17 residues in the CDR3.

The V call is TRBV27, the J call TRBJ1-2; tentative D call: TRBD1 (5 bases). CDR3 size: 14 residues. The V and J ends lost 3 bases and 8 bases respectively, with 16 bases between them. CDR1 is MNHEY and CDR2 is SMNVEV in the germline V gene (reference sequence). DNA for the CDR3: TGTGCCAGCAGTTTGAATGGCAGGGTTTGGGGCTACACCTTC. It encodes CASSLNGRVWGYTF.

By sample fraction, this clone is medium-sized. The CDR3 DNA sequence: TGTGCCAGCAGTTCCCCCCAAAGATCGGACTATGGCTACACCTTC. It is translated as CASSSPQRSDYGYTF. The chain has TRBV5-5 and TRBJ1-2, with no clear D. Looked up from germline, CDR1 is SGHKS and CDR2 is YYEKEE (reference sequence). This CDR3 spans 15 amino acids. V lost 5 bases to trimming and J lost 3 bases, with 17 bases between them.

This clone occurred once. The chain recombines TRBV7-3 with TRBJ2-1; D is undetermined. The CDR3 loop spans 15 amino acids. Germline V gene sequence: CDR1 SGHTA, CDR2 FQGTGA. V lost 5 bases and J lost 4, with 15 bases in between. CDR3 in amino acids: CASSPMGRYYNEQFF. CDR3 nucleotide sequence: TGTGCCAGCAGCCCGATGGGCCGATATTACAATGAGCAGTTCTTC.

This clone was seen only once. CDR3 sequence: CASSQEIRESYEQYF. The CDR3 DNA is TGCGCCAGCAGCCAAGAGATTAGGGAGTCCTACGAGCAGTACTTC. The chain combines TRBV4-1 with TRBJ2-7; maybe TRBD2 (5 bases). From germline, CDR1 is MGHRA and CDR2 YSYEKL. This CDR3 contains 15 residues. V was cut by 0 bases and J by 1 base, with 10 bases left in between.

The chain has TRBV10-3 and TRBJ2-5; a possible D gene is TRBD1 (5 bases). Trimming removed 7 bases at V and 4 bases at J, with 13 bases between. This CDR3 has 13 amino acids. Germline V lookup: CDR1 ENHRY, CDR2 SYGVKD. CDR3 sequence (DNA): TGTGCCATCAAGGGGAACCGAGGAGAGACCCAGTACTTC. This translates into CAIKGNRGETQYF.

This sequence joins TRBV19 and TRBJ2-3, with 12 bases aligning to TRBD2. The V segment lost 2 bases and the J segment 1 base; nucleotides outside the gene matches: 7. This CDR3 is built from 18 residues. The germline gives CDR1 LNHDA, CDR2 SQIVND (reference sequence). The CDR3 nucleotides are TGTGCCAGTAGTATATTGCCCCGACTAGCGGGAGGCACAGATACGCAGTATTTT. Translating it yields CASSILPRLAGGTDTQYF.

The chain couples TRBV29-1 to TRBJ1-2; D is ambiguous. V lost 7 bases and J lost 7, with 19 bases in between. CDR3 length: 13 amino acids. Germline V CDR1 and CDR2: SQVTM, ANQGSEA. The CDR3 region has the DNA TGCAGCGCGGGTCCTGGAGGATTTTCTGGCTACACCTTC. It encodes CSAGPGGFSGYTF.

This clone appeared a few times. The genes are TRBV9 and TRBJ2-7; D is perhaps TRBD2 (5 bases). This CDR3 is 15 amino acids long. V was clipped by 0 bases and J by 4 bases, with 14 bases between them. Germline V gene data show CDR1 as SGDLS and CDR2 as YYNGEE. The CDR3 bases are TGTGCCAGCAGCGTAGAGAGCGGAGCTGCTTACGAGCAGTACTTC. Encoded protein: CASSVESGAAYEQYF.

This clone was counted between two and nine times. The chain has TRBV27 and TRBJ2-7, with TRBD1 matching over 9 bases. Trimming at V came to 2 bases and at J to 7 bases, leaving 9 bases not matched to a gene. The length of the CDR3 is 15 residues. Per germline, CDR1 MNHEY and CDR2 SMNVEV (reference sequence). In DNA, the CDR3 is TGTGCCAGCAGTTTAGGGGGACAGGGAGGATGGGAGCAGTACTTC. It codes for CASSLGGQGGWEQYF.

This chain connects TRBV12-3 or TRBV12-4 to TRBJ2-1, with D uncertain. V dropped 3 bases and J dropped 9 bases, with 12 bases sitting between them. This CDR3 has 13 amino acids. This chain's CDR3 is CASSLASDAEQFF. As DNA, the CDR3 is TGTGCCAGCAGTTTGGCTTCCGATGCTGAGCAGTTCTTC.

The V and J genes are TRBV6-5 and TRBJ2-1, with 7 nucleotides matching TRBD2. Germline values: CDR1 MNHEY, CDR2 SVGAGI. The J segment lost 7 bases and the V segment lost 7 bases, leaving 13 bases of the junction unmatched. This CDR3 spans 15 amino acids. The CDR3: CASTPWGGELNEQFF. The CDR3 DNA is TGTGCCAGCACCCCCTGGGGGGGAGAGTTGAATGAGCAGTTCTTC.

This clone was seen once. This chain links TRBV7-3 with TRBJ1-1; D might be TRBD1 (5 bases). The V and J ends lost 5 bases and 5 bases respectively, with 12 bases between them. Germline V CDR1 and CDR2: SGHTA, FQGTGA. This CDR3 is 13 amino acids long. The CDR3 spells CASSADRGTEAFF. CDR3 DNA sequence: TGTGCCAGCAGCGCCGACAGAGGTACTGAAGCTTTCTTT.

The chain is built from TRBV6-5 and TRBJ2-2; D gene uncertain. The CDR3 extends over 15 amino acids. V shed 2 bases and J shed 1 base, with 8 bases lying between them. CDR1 and CDR2 (germline): MNHEY, SVGAGI. Here the CDR3 reads CASSYRRLNTGELFF. The CDR3 nucleotides read TGTGCCAGCAGTTACCGCAGGCTGAACACCGGGGAGCTGTTTTTT.

The DNA for the CDR3 is TGTGCCAGCAGTGACGGTCTAGCGGGTAAGGATGAGCAGTTCTTC. This translates into CASSDGLAGKDEQFF. The genes are TRBV6-4 and TRBJ2-1; the match to TRBD2 covers 8 bases. CDR1 is MRHNA, CDR2 SNTAGT, per germline. Trimming took 2 bases from V and 8 from J; bases not matched to a gene: 8. CDR3 length: 15 amino acids.

This sequence joins TRBV6-5 and TRBJ2-5; D may be TRBD2 (5 bases). The CDR3 is 13 residues long. V lost 4 bases to trimming and J lost 4 bases, with 10 bases between them. Germline V CDR1 and CDR2: MNHEY, SVGAGI. The CDR3 coding sequence is TGTGCCAGCAGTTCACCGGGATCAGAGACCCAGTACTTC. It yields the protein CASSSPGSETQYF.

This chain uses TRBV4-1 with TRBJ2-5; 7 positions match TRBD2. Germline CDR1 reads MGHRA; CDR2 reads YSYEKL. This CDR3 contains 13 residues. V lost 4 bases to trimming and J lost 2 bases; unmatched junction nucleotides: 1. CDR3 amino acids: CASSRTRQETQYF. The CDR3 DNA reads TGCGCCAGCAGCCGGACTAGACAAGAGACCCAGTACTTC.